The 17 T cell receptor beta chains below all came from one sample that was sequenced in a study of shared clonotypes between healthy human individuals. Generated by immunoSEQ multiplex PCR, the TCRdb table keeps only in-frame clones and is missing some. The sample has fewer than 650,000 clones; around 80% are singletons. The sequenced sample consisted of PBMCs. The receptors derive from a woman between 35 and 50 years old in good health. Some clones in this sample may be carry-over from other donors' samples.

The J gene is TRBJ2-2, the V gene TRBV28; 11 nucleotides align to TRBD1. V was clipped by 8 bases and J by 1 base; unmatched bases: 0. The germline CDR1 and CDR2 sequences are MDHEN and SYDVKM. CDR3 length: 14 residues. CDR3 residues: CASGTGGNTGELFF. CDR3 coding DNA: TGTGCCAGCGGGACAGGGGGGAACACCGGGGAGCTGTTTTTT. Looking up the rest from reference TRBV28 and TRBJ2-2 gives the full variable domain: DVKVTQSSRYLVKRTGEKVFLECVQDMDHENMFWYRQDPGLGLRLIYFSYDVKMKEKGDIPEGYSVSREKKERFSLILESASTNQTSMYLCASGTGGNTGELFFGEGSRLTVL.

The CDR3: CAYLGSPNTEAFF. The CDR3 DNA is TGTGCCTACTTAGGCAGTCCGAACACTGAAGCTTTCTTT. This rearrangement joins TRBV30 to TRBJ1-1; D call uncertain. This CDR3 has 13 amino acids. Germline assignment: CDR1 GTSNPN and CDR2 SVGIG (reference sequence). V lost 7 bases, J lost 1 base, and 13 bases lay in between.

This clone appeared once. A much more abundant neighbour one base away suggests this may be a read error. The CDR3 DNA follows: TGTGCCAGCAGTGAAGCCCTAGAGGGTAGCTACGAGCAGTACTTC. This translates into CASSEALEGSYEQYF. The chain employs TRBV6-1 and TRBJ2-7; maybe TRBD2 (5 bases). CDR1 is MNHNS, CDR2 SASEGT, per germline. Between the trimmed V and J ends, which lost 0 bases and 3 bases, there was a span of 12 bases. The CDR3 extends over 15 amino acids.

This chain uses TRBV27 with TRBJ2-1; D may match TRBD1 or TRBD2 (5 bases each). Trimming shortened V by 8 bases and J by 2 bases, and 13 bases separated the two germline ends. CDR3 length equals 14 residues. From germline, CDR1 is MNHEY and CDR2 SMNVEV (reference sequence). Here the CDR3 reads CASGRGRTYNEQFF. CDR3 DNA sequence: TGTGCCAGCGGAAGGGGACGTACCTACAATGAGCAGTTCTTC.

The CDR3 region is CASSLDPTSRETQYF. In DNA form, the CDR3 reads TGTGCCAGCAGCTTAGATCCGACTAGCCGGGAGACCCAGTACTTC. The chain is built from TRBV11-2 and TRBJ2-5, with TRBD2 identical over 7 bases. The CDR3 has 15 residues. The ends lost 0 bases at V and 5 bases at J; junction bases unmatched: 6. CDR1 is SGHAT, CDR2 FQNNGV, per germline.

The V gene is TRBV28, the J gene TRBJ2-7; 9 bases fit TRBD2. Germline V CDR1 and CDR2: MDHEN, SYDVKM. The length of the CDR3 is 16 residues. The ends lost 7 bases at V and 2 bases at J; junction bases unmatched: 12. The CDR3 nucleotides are TGTGCCAGCACCCAAAGGGGTAGCGGGAGTACCTACGAGCAGTACTTC. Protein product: CASTQRGSGSTYEQYF.

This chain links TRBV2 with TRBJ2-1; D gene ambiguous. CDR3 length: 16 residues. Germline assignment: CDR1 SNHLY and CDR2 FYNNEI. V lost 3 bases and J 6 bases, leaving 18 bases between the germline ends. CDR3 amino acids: CASSEHSLTTINEQFF. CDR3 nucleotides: TGTGCCAGCAGTGAGCATTCACTAACCACGATCAATGAGCAGTTCTTC.

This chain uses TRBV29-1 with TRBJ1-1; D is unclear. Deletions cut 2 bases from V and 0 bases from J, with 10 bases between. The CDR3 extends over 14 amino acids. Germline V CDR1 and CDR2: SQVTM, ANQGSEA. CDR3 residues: CSVEFRLLNTEAFF. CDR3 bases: TGCAGCGTTGAATTTAGACTCTTGAACACTGAAGCTTTCTTT.

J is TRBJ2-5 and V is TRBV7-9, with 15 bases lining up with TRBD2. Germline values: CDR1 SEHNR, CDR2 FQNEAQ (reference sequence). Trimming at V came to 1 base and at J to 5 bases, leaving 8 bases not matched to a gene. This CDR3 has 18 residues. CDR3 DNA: TGTGCCAGCAGCTTAGGGCCCGGGACTAGCGGGAGGCAGGAGACCCAGTACTTC. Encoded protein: CASSLGPGTSGRQETQYF.

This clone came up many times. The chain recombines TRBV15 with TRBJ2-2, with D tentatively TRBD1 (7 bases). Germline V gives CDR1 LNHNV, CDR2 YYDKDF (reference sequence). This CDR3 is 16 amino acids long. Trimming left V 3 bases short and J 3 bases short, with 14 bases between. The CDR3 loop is CATSSRPRGDTGELFF. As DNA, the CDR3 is TGTGCCACCAGCAGTCGCCCCAGGGGGGACACCGGGGAGCTGTTTTTT.

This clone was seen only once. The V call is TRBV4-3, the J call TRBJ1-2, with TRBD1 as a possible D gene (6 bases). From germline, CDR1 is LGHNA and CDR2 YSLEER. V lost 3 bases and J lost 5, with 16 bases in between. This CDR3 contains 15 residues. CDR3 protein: CASSQTVGGGYGYTF. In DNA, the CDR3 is TGCGCCAGCAGCCAGACTGTTGGAGGGGGATATGGCTACACCTTC.

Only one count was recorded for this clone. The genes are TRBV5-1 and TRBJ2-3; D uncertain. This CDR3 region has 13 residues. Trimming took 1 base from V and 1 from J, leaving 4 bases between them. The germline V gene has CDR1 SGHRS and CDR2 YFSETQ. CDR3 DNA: TGCGCCAGCAGCTTGCCAGGCACAGATACGCAGTATTTT. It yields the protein CASSLPGTDTQYF.

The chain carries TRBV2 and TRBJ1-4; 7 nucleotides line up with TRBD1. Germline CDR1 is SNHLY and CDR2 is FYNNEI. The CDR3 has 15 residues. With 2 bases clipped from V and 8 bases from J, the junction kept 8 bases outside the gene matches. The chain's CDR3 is CASSEFGQELEKLFF. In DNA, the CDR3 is TGTGCCAGCAGTGAATTCGGACAGGAACTAGAAAAACTGTTTTTT. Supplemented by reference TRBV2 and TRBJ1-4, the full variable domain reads EPEVTQTPSHQVTQMGQEVILRCVPISNHLYFYWYRQILGQKVEFLVSFYNNEISEKSEIFDDQFSVERPDGSNFTLKIRSTKLEDSAMYFCASSEFGQELEKLFFGSGTQLSVL.

The CDR3 sequence is CASRSGLTNEKLFF. CDR3 nucleotides: TGTGCCAGCCGCTCAGGGTTGACTAATGAAAAACTGTTTTTT. The rearrangement joins TRBV7-8 to TRBJ1-4, with a weak D call TRBD1 (5 bases). This CDR3 has 14 amino acids. V lost 8 bases and J lost 2, with 12 bases in between. Per germline, CDR1 SGHVS and CDR2 FQNEAQ.

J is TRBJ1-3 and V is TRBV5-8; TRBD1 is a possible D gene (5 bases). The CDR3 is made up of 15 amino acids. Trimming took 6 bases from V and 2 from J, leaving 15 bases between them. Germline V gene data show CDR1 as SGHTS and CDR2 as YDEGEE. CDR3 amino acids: CASTFRGTTGNTIYF. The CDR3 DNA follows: TGTGCCAGCACCTTCAGAGGGACTACTGGAAACACCATATATTTT.

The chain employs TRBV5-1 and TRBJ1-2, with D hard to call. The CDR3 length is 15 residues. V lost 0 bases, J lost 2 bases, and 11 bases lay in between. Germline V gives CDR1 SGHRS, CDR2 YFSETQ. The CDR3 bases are TGCGCCAGCAGCTTGGCCCGCTACAGAAACTATGGCTACACCTTC. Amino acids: CASSLARYRNYGYTF. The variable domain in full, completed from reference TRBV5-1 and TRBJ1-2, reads KAGVTQTPRYLIKTRGQQVTLSCSPISGHRSVSWYQQTPGQGLQFLFEYFSETQRNKGNFPGRFSGRQFSNSRSEMNVSTLELGDSALYLCASSLARYRNYGYTFGSGTRLTVV.

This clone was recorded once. CDR3 residues: CASSNAGLLNEQFF. The CDR3 DNA follows: TGTGCCAGTAGTAATGCGGGATTGCTGAATGAGCAGTTCTTC. V usage is TRBV19 and J usage is TRBJ2-1; TRBD2 might be the D (6 bases). The germline V gene has CDR1 LNHDA and CDR2 SQIVND (reference sequence). Trimming pared 4 bases from V and 7 bases from J, leaving 14 bases between. The CDR3 is made up of 14 amino acids.